Each of the 6 T cell receptor beta chains below was sequenced from the same sample in a study of T cell responses to AZD1222 COVID-19 vaccine. TCRdb keeps only in-frame clones here, not all; method: immunoSEQ multiplex PCR. The sample yields 95,000 to 150,000 clones, 70% to 90% seen once. The material sequenced was peripheral blood, taken on day 0 of AZD1222 vaccination. Receptor source: an adult in good health.

The chain joins TRBV4-3 to TRBJ2-1; 14 nucleotides line up with TRBD2. The ends lost 1 base at V and 8 bases at J; junction bases unmatched: 4. In germline, CDR1 is LGHNA, CDR2 YSLEER. The CDR3 is 16 amino acids. CDR3 bases: TGCGCCAGCAGCCAAGGCCTGGGACTAGCGGGGGATGAGCAGTTCTTC. Amino acids: CASSQGLGLAGDEQFF.

The sample holds one count of this clone. The chain employs TRBV29-1 and TRBJ2-3; no clear D. Germline V gene data show CDR1 as SQVTM and CDR2 as ANQGSEA. Trimming took 2 bases from V and 1 from J, leaving 7 bases between them. The length of the CDR3 is 13 residues. The CDR3 loop is CSVEKIGTDTQYF. The CDR3 bases are TGCAGCGTTGAAAAGATTGGCACAGATACGCAGTATTTT.

In its sample, this clone was seen once. The gene calls are TRBV6-4 and TRBJ1-5; D is uncertain. The length of the CDR3 is 15 residues. Germline V gene lookup returns CDR1 MRHNA and CDR2 SNTAGT. The ends were cut back, 3 bases at V and 1 base at J, with 10 bases in the middle. The CDR3 coding sequence is TGTGCCAGCAGTGAATTTTTGGGGAGCAATCAGCCCCAGCATTTT. Its protein is CASSEFLGSNQPQHF.

The chain carries TRBV6-5 and TRBJ1-5, with 8 bases identical to TRBD1. CDR3 size: 15 residues. Germline CDR1 reads MNHEY; CDR2 reads SVGAGI. The J segment lost 5 bases and the V segment lost 6 bases, leaving 9 bases of the junction unmatched. The CDR3 DNA sequence: TGTGCCAGCAGACCCAAACAGGGGGGTGATCAGCCCCAGCATTTT. The encoded protein is CASRPKQGGDQPQHF.

The J gene is TRBJ1-2, the V gene TRBV18, with D uncertain. CDR3 length: 11 residues. Germline V lookup: CDR1 KGHSH, CDR2 LQKENI. The ends were cut back, 6 bases at V and 7 bases at J, with 9 bases in the middle. In nucleotides, the CDR3 is TGTGCCAGCTCTGGTCGGCTTGGCTACACCTTC. It codes for CASSGRLGYTF.

V is TRBV7-6 and J is TRBJ2-2; D perhaps matches TRBD1 (6 bases). The CDR3 covers 15 residues. The ends were cut back, 5 bases at V and 0 bases at J, with 10 bases in the middle. Germline CDR1 reads SGHVS; CDR2 reads FNYEAQ. The CDR3 nucleotides read TGTGCCAGCAGCCCCGGGACACCGAACACCGGGGAGCTGTTTTTT. Translated, it gives CASSPGTPNTGELFF.